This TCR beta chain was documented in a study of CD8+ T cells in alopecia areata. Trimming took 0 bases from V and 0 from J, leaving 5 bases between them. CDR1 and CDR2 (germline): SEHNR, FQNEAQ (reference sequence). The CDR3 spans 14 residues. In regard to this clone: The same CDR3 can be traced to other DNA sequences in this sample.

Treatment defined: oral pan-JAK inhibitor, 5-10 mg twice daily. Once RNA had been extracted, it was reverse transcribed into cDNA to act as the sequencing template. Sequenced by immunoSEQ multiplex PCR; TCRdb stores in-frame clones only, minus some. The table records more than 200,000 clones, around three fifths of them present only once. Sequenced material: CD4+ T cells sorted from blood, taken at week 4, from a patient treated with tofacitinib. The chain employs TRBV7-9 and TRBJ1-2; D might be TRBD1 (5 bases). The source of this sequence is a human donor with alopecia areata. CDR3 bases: TGTGCCAGCAGCTTAGCACAGGCTAACTATGGCTACACCTTC. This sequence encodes CASSLAQANYGYTF.